Sequencing of this TCR beta chain was carried out in a study of blood T cell repertoires in COVID-19. Study details: Whether acute or convalescent, the COVID-19 samples came from the United States, Italy and Spain. PBMCs, B-cell-depleted T cells, or T cells provided the cDNA or gDNA that made up the material.

Authors' processing steps: Amplification from reference gene primers served as the basis for estimated nucleated cell counts. Produced via immunoSEQ multiplex PCR; TCRdb's table is partial and in-frame only. V and J calls and clone size follow that table, whereas D and trimming were derived from the DNA. The sample yields about 330,000 clones, 65% to 90% seen once. The ends were cut back, 6 bases at V and 5 bases at J, with 18 bases in the middle. CDR1 MNHEY and CDR2 SVGEGT come from the germline V gene. The CDR3 totals 15 residues. The count of this clone is one. The origin of this receptor is a human donor in a cohort sampled during active COVID-19. The chain combines TRBV6-2 or TRBV6-3 with TRBJ2-3, with a weak D call TRBD1 (5 bases). Input material: peripheral blood. As DNA, the CDR3 is TGTGCCAGCAGCCTACTCTTGGCCAGGGAAGATACGCAGTATTTT. Its protein product is CASSLLLAREDTQYF.